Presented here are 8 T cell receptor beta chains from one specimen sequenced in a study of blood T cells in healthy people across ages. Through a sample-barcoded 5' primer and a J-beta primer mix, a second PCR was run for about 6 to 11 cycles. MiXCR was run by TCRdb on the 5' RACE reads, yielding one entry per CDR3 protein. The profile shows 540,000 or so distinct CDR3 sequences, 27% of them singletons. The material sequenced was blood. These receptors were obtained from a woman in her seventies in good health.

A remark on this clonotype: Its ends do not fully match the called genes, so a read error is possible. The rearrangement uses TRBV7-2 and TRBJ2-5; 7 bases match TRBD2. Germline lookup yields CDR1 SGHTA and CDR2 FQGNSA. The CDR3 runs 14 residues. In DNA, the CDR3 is TGTGCCAGCAGCCTAGCGGCTAATCAAGAGACCCAGTACTTC. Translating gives CASSLAANQETQYF. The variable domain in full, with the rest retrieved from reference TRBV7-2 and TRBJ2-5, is GAGVSQSPSNKVTEKGKDVELRCDPISGHTALYWYRQSLGQGLEFLIYFQGNSAPDKSGLPSDRFSAERTGGSVSTLTIQRTQQEDSAVYLCASSLAANQETQYFGPGTRLLVL.

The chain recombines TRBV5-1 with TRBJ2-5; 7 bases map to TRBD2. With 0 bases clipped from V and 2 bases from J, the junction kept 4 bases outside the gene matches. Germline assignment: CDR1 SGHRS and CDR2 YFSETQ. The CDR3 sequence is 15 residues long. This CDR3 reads CASSLAVAGQETQYF. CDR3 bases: TGCGCCAGCAGCTTGGCGGTAGCGGGTCAAGAGACCCAGTACTTC.

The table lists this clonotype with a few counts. The CDR3 DNA is TGTGCCAGCAGCTTCCGGGGGGGAGACTACAATGAGCAGTTCTTC. This sequence encodes CASSFRGGDYNEQFF. The chain uses TRBV7-2 and TRBJ2-1; TRBD2 aligns across 8 bases. CDR3 length: 15 residues. The V segment lost 3 bases and the J segment 3 bases; nucleotides outside the gene matches: 4. Germline V gene data show CDR1 as SGHTA and CDR2 as FQGNSA.

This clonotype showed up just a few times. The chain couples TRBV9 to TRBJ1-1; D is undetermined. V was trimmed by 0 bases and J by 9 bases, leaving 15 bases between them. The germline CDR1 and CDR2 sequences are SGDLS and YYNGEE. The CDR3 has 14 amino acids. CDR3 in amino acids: CASSVDRTVSQAFF. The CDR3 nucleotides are TGTGCCAGCAGCGTAGATAGGACCGTCTCCCAAGCTTTCTTT.

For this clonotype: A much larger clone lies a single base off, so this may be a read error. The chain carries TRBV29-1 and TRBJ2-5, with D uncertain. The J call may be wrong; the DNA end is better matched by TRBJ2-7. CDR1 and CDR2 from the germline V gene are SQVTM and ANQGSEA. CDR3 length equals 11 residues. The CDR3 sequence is CSVAFGYEQYF. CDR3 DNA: TGCAGCGTTGCTTTTGGCTACGAGCAGTACTTC.

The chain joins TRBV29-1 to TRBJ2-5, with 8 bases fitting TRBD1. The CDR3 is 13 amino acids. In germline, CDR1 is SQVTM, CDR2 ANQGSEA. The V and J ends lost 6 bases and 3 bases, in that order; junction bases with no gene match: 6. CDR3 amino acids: CSVLGTGEETQYF. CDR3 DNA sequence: TGCAGCGTCCTCGGGACAGGAGAAGAGACCCAGTACTTC. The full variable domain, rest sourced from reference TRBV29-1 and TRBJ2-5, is SAVISQKPSRDICQRGTSLTIQCQVDSQVTMMFWYRQQPGQSLTLIATANQGSEATYESGFVIDKFPISRPNLTFSTLTVSNMSPEDSSIYLCSVLGTGEETQYFGPGTRLLVL.

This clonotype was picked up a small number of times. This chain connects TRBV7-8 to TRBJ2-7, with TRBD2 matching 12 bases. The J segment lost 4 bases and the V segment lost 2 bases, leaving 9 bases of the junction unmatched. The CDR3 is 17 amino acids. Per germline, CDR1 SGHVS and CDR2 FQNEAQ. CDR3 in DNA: TGTGCCAGCAGCTTACCAAACAGACTAGCGGGGGTATACGAGCAGTACTTC. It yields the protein CASSLPNRLAGVYEQYF.

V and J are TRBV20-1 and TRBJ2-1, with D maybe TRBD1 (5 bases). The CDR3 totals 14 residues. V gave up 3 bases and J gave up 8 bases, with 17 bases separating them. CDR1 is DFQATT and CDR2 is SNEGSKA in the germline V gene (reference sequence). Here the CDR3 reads CSARKYRQRHEQFF. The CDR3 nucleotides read TGCAGTGCTAGGAAATACAGACAGCGTCATGAGCAGTTCTTC.